This TCR beta chain comes out of a study of regulatory T cells in long-lasting Graves disease. Findings of the study overall: Persistent patients shared about 3,000 public clonotypes among themselves. Newly diagnosed patients shared fewer, at more than 850. Patients with persistent disease showed a bias toward TRBV28, TRBJ1-2 and TRBJ2-5.

This clonotype was recorded many times. The antigen remains unidentified. The time point denotes: persistent/refractory GD, antithyroid drugs over 5 years with positive TRAb. The TCR library was prepared using RNA isolated from PBMCs. Criteria from the American Thyroid Association guidelines were applied to diagnose Graves' disease. The V segment lost 2 bases and the J segment 0 bases; nucleotides outside the gene matches: 3. Germline CDR1 and CDR2: MNHEY and SVGAGI. CDR3 length: 16 residues. TCR beta libraries were built with iRepertoire HTBI primers and Arm-PCR of CDR3 regions. Each CDR3 protein is one row after TCRdb ran MiXCR on the multiplex PCR reads. The table has hundreds of thousands of distinct CDR3 sequences, around 21% seen once; the top ten hold 6.5% to 8%.

This specimen consisted of peripheral blood mononuclear cells (PBMCs), obtained when the disease was refractory, from a patient treated with antithyroid drugs. The TCR originated in a female donor with Graves disease. This chain uses TRBV6-5 with TRBJ2-2; 7 bases fit TRBD2. The CDR3 sequence: CASSYLSGTNTGELFF. The CDR3 DNA is TGTGCCAGCAGTTACCTAAGCGGGACGAACACCGGGGAGCTGTTTTTT.